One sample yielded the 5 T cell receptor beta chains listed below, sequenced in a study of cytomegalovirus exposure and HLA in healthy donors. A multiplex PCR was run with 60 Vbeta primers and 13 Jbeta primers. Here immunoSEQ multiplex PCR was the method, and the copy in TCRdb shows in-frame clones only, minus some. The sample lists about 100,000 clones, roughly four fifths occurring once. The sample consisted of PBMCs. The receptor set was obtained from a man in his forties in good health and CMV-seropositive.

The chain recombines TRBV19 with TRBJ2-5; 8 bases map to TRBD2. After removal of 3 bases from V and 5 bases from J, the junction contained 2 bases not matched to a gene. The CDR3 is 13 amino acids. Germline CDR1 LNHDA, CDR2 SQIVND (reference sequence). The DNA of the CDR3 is TGTGCCAGTAGTATGCGGGGGGCGGAGACCCAGTACTTC. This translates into CASSMRGAETQYF. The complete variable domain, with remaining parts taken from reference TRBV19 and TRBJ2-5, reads DGGITQSPKYLFRKEGQNVTLSCEQNLNHDAMYWYRQDPGQGLRLIYYSQIVNDFQKGDIAEGYSVSREKKESFPLTVTSAQKNPTAFYLCASSMRGAETQYFGPGTRLLVL.

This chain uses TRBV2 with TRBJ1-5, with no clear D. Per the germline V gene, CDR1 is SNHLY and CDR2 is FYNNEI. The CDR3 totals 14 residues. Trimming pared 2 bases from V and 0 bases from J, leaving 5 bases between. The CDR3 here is CASSESGSNQPQHF. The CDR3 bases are TGTGCCAGCAGTGAAAGCGGTAGCAATCAGCCCCAGCATTTT.

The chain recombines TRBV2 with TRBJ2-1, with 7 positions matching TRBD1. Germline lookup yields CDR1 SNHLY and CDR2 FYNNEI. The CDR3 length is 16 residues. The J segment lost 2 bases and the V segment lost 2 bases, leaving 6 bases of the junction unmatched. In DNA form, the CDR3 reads TGTGCCAGCAGTGAACTGGGACAGACAACCTACAATGAGCAGTTCTTC. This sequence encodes CASSELGQTTYNEQFF.

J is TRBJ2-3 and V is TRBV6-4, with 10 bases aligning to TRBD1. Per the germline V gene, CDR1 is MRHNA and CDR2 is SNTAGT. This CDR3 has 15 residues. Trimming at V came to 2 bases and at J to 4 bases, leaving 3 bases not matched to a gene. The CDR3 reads CASSDTGQGSDTQYF. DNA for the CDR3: TGTGCCAGCAGTGACACGGGACAGGGGTCAGATACGCAGTATTTT.

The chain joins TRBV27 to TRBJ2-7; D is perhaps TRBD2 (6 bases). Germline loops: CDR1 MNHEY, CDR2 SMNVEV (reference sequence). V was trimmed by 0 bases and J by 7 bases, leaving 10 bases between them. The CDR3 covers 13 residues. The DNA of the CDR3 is TGTGCCAGCAGTTTATCCCGGGGGTGGGAGCAGTACTTC. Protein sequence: CASSLSRGWEQYF.